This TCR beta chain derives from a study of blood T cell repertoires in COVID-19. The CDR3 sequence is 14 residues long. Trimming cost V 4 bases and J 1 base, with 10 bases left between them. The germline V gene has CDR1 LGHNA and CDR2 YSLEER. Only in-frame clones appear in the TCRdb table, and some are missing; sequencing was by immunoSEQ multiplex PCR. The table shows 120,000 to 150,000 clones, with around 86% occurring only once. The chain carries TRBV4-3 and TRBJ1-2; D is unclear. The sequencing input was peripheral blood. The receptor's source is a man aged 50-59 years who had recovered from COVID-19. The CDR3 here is CASSPLGSNYGYTF. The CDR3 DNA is TGCGCCAGCAGCCCCCTGGGGAGTAACTATGGCTACACCTTC.